Described below is a single T cell receptor beta chain sequence and its context. Cohort 3 recovered donors had two negative PCRs, clearance, or symptom resolution. Original analysis: Counts of nucleated cells, estimated from reference gene primer amplification, were obtained. Assay used: immunoSEQ multiplex PCR; TCRdb lists only in-frame clones, some missing. V and J calls plus clone size are reproduced from that table; the DNA served to infer D and trimming. This table has some 300,000 clones, approximately 86% appearing once. The CDR3 is made up of 17 amino acids. Germline-derived CDR1 and CDR2 are MDHEN and SYDVKM. J lost 4 bases, V lost 3 bases, and 10 bases had no gene match. The data derive from a study of blood T cell repertoires in COVID-19. Whole-study context: Some COVID-19 samples were acute and others convalescent; all came from the United States, Italy and Spain. PBMCs, B-cell-depleted T cells, or T cells provided the cDNA or gDNA that made up the material.

This sequence originates from a woman aged 25 to 39 who had recovered from COVID-19. J is TRBJ1-1 and V is TRBV28; 11 bases fit TRBD1. Material: PBMCs or T cells enriched from blood (not recorded which). The CDR3 bases are TGTGCCAGCAGTTTTTCGGGACAGGGGGTTGGAGGCACTGAAGCTTTCTTT. Residues: CASSFSGQGVGGTEAFF.